This T cell receptor (beta chain) comes out of a study of cytomegalovirus exposure and HLA in healthy donors. Study background: The use of the same platform for the roughly 130 validation repertoires and the roughly 700 first-cohort repertoires was reported by a later analysis. Overall study findings and caveats: Within the 90 to 150 validation repertoires, first-cohort TCR clusters tended to co-occur, according to a later analysis.

As concerns this clone: Its antigen is unidentified.

The validation cohort, a group of 100 to 150 subjects, included the donors and was separate from the roughly 700-subject first cohort. The CDR3 has 13 residues. The germline V gene has CDR1 MNHEY and CDR2 SMNVEV (reference sequence). V was cut by 5 bases and J by 4 bases, with 8 bases left in between. Some clones are missing from TCRdb's copy, which holds only in-frame ones; the method was immunoSEQ multiplex PCR. The table includes 140,000 to 150,000 clones, approximately 94% detected once. Sequenced sample: PBMCs. This sequence joins TRBV27 and TRBJ2-2, with a weak D call TRBD2 (5 bases). The sequence was collected from a man aged 18 to 29 in good health and CMV-seropositive. The CDR3 region is CASSIGLTGELFF. Written as DNA, the CDR3 is TGTGCCAGCAGTATCGGACTCACCGGGGAGCTGTTTTTT.